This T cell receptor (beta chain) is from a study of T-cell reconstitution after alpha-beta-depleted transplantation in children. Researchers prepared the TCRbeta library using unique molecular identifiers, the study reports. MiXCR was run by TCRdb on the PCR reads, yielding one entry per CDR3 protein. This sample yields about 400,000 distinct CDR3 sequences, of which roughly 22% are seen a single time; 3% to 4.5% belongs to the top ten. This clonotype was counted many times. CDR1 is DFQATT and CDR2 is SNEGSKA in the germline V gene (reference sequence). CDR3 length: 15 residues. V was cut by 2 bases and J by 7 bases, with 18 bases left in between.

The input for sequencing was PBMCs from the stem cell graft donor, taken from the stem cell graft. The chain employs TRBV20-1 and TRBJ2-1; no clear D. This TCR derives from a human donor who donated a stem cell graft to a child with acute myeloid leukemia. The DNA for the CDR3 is TGCAGTGCTAGAACCCCCCGGCCGTCGGAAAATGAGCAGTTCTTC. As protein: CSARTPRPSENEQFF.